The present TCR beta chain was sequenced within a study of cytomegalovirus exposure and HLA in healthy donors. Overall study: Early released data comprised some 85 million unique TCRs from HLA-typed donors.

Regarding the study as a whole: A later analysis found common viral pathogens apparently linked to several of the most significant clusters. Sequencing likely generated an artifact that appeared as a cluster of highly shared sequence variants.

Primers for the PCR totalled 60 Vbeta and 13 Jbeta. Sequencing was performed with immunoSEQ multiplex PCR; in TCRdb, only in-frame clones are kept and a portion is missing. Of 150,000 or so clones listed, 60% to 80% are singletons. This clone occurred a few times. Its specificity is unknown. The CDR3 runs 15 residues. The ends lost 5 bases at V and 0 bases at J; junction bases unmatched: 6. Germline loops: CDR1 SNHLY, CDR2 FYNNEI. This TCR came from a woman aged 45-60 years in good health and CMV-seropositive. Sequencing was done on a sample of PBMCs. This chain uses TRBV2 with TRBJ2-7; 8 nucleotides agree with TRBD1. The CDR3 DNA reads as TGTGCCAGCAGTCGGACAGGGATAAGCTCCTACGAGCAGTACTTC. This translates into CASSRTGISSYEQYF.